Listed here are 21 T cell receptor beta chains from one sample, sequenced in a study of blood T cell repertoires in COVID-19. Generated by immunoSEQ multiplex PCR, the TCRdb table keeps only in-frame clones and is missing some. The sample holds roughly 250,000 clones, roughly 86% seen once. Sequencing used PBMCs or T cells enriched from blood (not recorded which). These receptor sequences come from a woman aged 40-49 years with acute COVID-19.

This CDR3 reads CSAEKSYEQYF. DNA for the CDR3: TGCAGCGCAGAGAAGTCCTACGAGCAGTACTTC. V and J are TRBV29-1 and TRBJ2-7; D ambiguous. The V and J ends lost 7 bases and 1 base respectively, with 8 bases between them. This CDR3 spans 11 amino acids. Per the germline V gene, CDR1 is SQVTM and CDR2 is ANQGSEA.

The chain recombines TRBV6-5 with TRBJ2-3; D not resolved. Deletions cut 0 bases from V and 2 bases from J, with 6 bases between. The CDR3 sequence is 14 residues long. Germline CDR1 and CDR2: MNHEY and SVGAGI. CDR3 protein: CASSYSQITDTQYF. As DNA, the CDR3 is TGTGCCAGCAGTTACTCCCAGATCACAGATACGCAGTATTTT.

The CDR3 bases are TGTGCCAGCAGCCTACCGGGACAAGAGACCCAGTACTTC. This translates into CASSLPGQETQYF. The genes are TRBV5-5 and TRBJ2-5; tentatively, D is TRBD2 (5 bases). Germline V gene lookup returns CDR1 SGHKS and CDR2 YYEKEE (reference sequence). V lost 4 bases and J 2 bases, leaving 9 bases between the germline ends. This CDR3 is 13 amino acids long.

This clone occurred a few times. The CDR3 DNA sequence: TGTGCCAGCAGAAGGACAAACTATGGCTACACCTTC. It specifies CASRRTNYGYTF. The chain joins TRBV6-5 to TRBJ1-2; TRBD1 is a possible D gene (5 bases). Germline CDR1 is MNHEY and CDR2 is SVGAGI. The CDR3 runs to 12 residues. V shed 6 bases and J shed 2 bases, with 7 bases lying between them.

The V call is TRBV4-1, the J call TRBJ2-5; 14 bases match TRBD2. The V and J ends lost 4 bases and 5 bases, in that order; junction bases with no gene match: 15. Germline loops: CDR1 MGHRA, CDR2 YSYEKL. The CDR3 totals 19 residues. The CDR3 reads CASSRTGTSGSGVRETQYF. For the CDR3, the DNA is TGCGCCAGCAGCCGGACCGGGACTAGCGGGAGCGGTGTGCGTGAGACCCAGTACTTC.

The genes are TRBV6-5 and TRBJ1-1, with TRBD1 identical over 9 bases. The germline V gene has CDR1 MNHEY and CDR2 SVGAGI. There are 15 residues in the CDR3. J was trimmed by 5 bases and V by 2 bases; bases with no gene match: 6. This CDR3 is CASSYLGQGRTEAFF. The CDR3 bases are TGTGCCAGCAGTTACCTGGGACAGGGTAGAACTGAAGCTTTCTTT.

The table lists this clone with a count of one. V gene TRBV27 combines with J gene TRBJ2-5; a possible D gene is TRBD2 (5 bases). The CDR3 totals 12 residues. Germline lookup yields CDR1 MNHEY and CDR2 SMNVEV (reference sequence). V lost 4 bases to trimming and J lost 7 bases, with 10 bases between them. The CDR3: CASSSTRGTQYF. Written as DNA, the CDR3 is TGTGCCAGCAGTTCCACACGGGGGACCCAGTACTTC.

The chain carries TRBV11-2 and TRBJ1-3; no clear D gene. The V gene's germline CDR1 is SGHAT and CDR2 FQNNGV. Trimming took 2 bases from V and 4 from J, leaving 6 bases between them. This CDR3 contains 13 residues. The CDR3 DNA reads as TGTGCCAGCAGCTTAAACACCGGAAACACCATATATTTT. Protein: CASSLNTGNTIYF.

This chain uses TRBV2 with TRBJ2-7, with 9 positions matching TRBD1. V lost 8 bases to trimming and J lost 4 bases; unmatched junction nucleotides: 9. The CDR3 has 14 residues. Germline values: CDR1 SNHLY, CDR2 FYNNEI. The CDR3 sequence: CASFKGQGLYEQYF. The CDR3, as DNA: TGTGCCAGCTTCAAGGGACAGGGTCTATACGAGCAGTACTTC.

The CDR3, as DNA: TGTGCCAGCAGCTCGAGACTAGCCACAGATACGCAGTATTTT. This codes for CASSSRLATDTQYF. V is TRBV9 and J is TRBJ2-3, with 7 bases identical to TRBD2. Per germline, CDR1 SGDLS and CDR2 YYNGEE. The ends lost 4 bases at V and 2 bases at J; junction bases unmatched: 4. The CDR3 extends over 14 amino acids.

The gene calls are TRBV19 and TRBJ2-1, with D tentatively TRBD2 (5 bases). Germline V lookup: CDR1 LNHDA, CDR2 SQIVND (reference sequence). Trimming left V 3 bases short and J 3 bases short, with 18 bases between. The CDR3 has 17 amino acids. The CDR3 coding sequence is TGTGCCAGTAGTATTTCCGGTTCCGGGATTTACTACAATGAGCAGTTCTTC. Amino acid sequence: CASSISGSGIYYNEQFF.

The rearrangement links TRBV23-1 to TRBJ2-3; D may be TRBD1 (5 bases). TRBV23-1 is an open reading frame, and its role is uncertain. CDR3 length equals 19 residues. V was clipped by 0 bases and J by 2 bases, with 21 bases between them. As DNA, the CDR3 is TGCGCCAGCAGTCAATCGACTCCCACCCAGGGTTGGCACACAGATACGCAGTATTTT. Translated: CASSQSTPTQGWHTDTQYF.

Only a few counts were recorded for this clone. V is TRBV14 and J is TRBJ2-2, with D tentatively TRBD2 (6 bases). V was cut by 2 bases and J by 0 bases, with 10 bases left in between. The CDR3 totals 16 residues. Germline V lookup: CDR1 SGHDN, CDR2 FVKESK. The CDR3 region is CASSQFWGANTGELFF. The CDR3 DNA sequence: TGTGCCAGCAGCCAATTTTGGGGGGCGAACACCGGGGAGCTGTTTTTT. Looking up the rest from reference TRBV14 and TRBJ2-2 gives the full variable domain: EAGVTQFPSHSVIEKGQTVTLRCDPISGHDNLYWYRRVMGKEIKFLLHFVKESKQDESGMPNNRFLAERTGGTYSTLKVQPAELEDSGVYFCASSQFWGANTGELFFGEGSRLTVL.

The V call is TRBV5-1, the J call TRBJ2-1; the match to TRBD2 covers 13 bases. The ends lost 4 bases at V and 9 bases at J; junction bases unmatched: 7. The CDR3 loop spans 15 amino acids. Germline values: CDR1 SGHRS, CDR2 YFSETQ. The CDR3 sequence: CASSGGLAGVSEQFF. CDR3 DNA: TGCGCCAGCAGCGGCGGACTAGCGGGAGTATCTGAGCAGTTCTTC.

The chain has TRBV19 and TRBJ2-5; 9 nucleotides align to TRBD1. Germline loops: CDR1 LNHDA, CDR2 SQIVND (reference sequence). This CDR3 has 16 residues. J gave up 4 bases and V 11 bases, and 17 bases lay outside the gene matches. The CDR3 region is CAPTNIGTGSGETQYF. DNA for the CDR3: TGTGCCCCGACGAATATCGGGACAGGGAGCGGAGAGACCCAGTACTTC.

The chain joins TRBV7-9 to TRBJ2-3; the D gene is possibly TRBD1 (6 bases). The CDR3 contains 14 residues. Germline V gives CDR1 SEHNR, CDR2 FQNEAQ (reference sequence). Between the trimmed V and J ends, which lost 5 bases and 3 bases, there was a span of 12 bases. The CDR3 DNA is TGTGCCAGCAGCCCCGGACAGAGAACAGATACGCAGTATTTT. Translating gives CASSPGQRTDTQYF. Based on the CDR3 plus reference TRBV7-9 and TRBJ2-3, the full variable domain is DTGVSQNPRHKITKRGQNVTFRCDPISEHNRLYWYRQTLGQGPEFLTYFQNEAQLEKSRLLSDRFSAERPKGSFSTLEIQRTEQGDSAMYLCASSPGQRTDTQYFGPGTRLTVL.

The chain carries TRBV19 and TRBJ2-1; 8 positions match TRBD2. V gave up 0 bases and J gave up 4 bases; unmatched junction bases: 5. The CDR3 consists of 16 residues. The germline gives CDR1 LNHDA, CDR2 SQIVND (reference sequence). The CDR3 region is CASSIEVSGTYNEQFF. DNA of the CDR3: TGTGCCAGTAGTATAGAGGTTAGCGGGACTTACAATGAGCAGTTCTTC. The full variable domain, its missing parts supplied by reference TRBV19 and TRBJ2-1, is DGGITQSPKYLFRKEGQNVTLSCEQNLNHDAMYWYRQDPGQGLRLIYYSQIVNDFQKGDIAEGYSVSREKKESFPLTVTSAQKNPTAFYLCASSIEVSGTYNEQFFGPGTRLTVL.

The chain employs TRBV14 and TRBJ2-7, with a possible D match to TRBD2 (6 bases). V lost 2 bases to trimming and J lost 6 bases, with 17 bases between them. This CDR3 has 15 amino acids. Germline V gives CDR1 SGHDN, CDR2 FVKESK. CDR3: CASSQSGGTAGEQYF. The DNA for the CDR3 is TGTGCCAGCAGCCAAAGTGGCGGGACCGCGGGCGAGCAGTACTTC.

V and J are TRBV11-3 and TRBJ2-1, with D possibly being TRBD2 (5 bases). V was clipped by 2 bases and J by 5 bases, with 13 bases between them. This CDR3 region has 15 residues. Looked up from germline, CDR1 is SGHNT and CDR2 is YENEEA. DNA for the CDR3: TGTGCCAGCAGCTTATCTAGCCTCCGAGACAATGAGCAGTTCTTC. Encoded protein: CASSLSSLRDNEQFF.

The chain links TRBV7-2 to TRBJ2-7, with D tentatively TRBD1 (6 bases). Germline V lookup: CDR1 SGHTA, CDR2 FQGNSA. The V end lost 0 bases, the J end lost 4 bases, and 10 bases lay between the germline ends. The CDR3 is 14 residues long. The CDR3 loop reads CASSLAGQGYEQYF. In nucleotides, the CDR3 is TGTGCCAGCAGCTTAGCGGGGCAGGGGTACGAGCAGTACTTC.

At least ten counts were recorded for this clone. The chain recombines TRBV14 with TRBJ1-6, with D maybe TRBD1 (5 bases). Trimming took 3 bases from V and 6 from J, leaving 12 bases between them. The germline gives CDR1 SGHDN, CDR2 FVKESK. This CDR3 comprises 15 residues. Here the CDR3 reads CASSQTDSSNSPLHF. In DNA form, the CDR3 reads TGTGCCAGCAGCCAGACCGACAGTTCTAATTCACCCCTCCACTTT.